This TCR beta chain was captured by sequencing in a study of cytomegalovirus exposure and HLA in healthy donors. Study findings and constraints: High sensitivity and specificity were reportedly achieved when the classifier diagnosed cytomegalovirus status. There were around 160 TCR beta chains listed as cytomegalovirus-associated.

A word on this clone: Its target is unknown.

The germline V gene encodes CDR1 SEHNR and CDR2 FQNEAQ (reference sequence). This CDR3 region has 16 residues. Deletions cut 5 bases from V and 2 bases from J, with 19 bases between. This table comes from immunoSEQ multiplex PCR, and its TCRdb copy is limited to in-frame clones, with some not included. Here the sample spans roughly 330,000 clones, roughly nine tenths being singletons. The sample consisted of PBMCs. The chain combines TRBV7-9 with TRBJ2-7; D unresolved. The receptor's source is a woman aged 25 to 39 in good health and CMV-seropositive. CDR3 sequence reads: CASSLSWRTRPYEQYF. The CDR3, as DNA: TGTGCCAGCAGCCTCTCCTGGCGGACGCGCCCCTACGAGCAGTACTTC.